A selection of T cell receptor beta chains follows, all from one sample in a study of memory CD4+ T cells and cytomegalovirus serostatus. The repertoire was sequenced with immunoSEQ multiplex PCR; TCRdb's copy has only in-frame clones and lacks some. Of tens of thousands of clones in the sample, approximately 80% were seen once. Sequencing was performed on memory CD4+ T cells from blood. The receptors derive from an adult in good health and CMV-seropositive. Each CDR3 is given with its conserved first and last residue. A D gene is named only where the DNA matches it firmly. Only part of the rows carry a size: once, few, many, or a class if the clone is expanded.

v_gene	j_gene	d_gene	abundance	CDR3nt	CDR3aa
TRBV7-9	TRBJ2-1	-	-	TGTGCCAGCAGCTTGAAGGTTTTTGGGGACAATGAGCAGTTCTTC	CASSLKVFGDNEQFF
TRBV28	TRBJ1-4	TRBD1	-	TGTGCCAGCAGCAAGACAGGGCCCGGCGAAAAACTGTTTTTT	CASSKTGPGEKLFF
TRBV7-6	TRBJ2-3	-	-	TGTGCCAGCAGCTCTCGGATGGTTGATACGCAGTATTTT	CASSSRMVDTQYF
TRBV6-1	TRBJ1-5	TRBD1	-	TGTGCCAGCAGTGATACAGGGGGAGGTCAGCCCCAGCATTTT	CASSDTGGGQPQHF
TRBV5-1	TRBJ2-5	TRBD1	-	TGCGCCAGCAGCATACAGGGGAATAGCGACCTAGGAGAGACCCAGTACTTC	CASSIQGNSDLGETQYF
TRBV7-9	TRBJ2-3	TRBD2	-	TGTGCCAGCAGCTTGCGGGGGGTAAGCACAGATACGCAGTATTTT	CASSLRGVSTDTQYF
TRBV4-1	TRBJ2-5	TRBD2	-	TGCGCCAGCAGCCAAGTTCGGGCAGCGGGGGAAGGGGAGACCCAGTACTTC	CASSQVRAAGEGETQYF
TRBV4-2	TRBJ2-3	TRBD1	-	TGTGCCAGCAGCCACCGGGACAGGGAGGGAGATACGCAGTATTTT	CASSHRDREGDTQYF
TRBV4-1	TRBJ1-4	TRBD1	-	TGCGCCAGCAGCCCCGCGGGACAGGGGGCAAGGAGTAATGAAAAACTGTTTTTT	CASSPAGQGARSNEKLFF
TRBV5-6	TRBJ2-3	TRBD1	-	TGTGCCAGCAGCGTTCCGACAGGGGGGGTGACAGATACGCAGTATTTT	CASSVPTGGVTDTQYF
TRBV28	TRBJ1-1	-	-	TGTGCCAGCAGCACGTGGAACACTGAAGCTTTCTTT	CASSTWNTEAFF
TRBV6-5	TRBJ1-6	TRBD1	few	TGTGCCAGCAGTTACTCAGGGGGCGGTGATTCACCCCTCCACTTT	CASSYSGGGDSPLHF
TRBV2	TRBJ1-2	-	-	TGTGCCAGCAGTGTTCCCCCAGATAACTATGGCTACACCTTC	CASSVPPDNYGYTF
TRBV28	TRBJ1-1	-	-	TGTGCCAGCACCCCTCCCGGCACTGAAGCTTTCTTT	CASTPPGTEAFF
TRBV7-3	TRBJ2-2	-	-	TGTGCCAGCAGCCCGGGCGTCACCGGGGAGCTGTTTTTT	CASSPGVTGELFF
TRBV7-2	TRBJ2-5	-	-	TGTGCCAGCAGCATACAGGGTCAAGAGACCCAGTACTTC	CASSIQGQETQYF
TRBV7-2	TRBJ2-3	TRBD2	-	TGTGCCAGCAGCTCTCTGACTAGCGGGGCAGATACGCAGTATTTT	CASSSLTSGADTQYF
TRBV15	TRBJ2-5	TRBD1	once	TGTGCCACCAGCAGAAAACGGATTGGACAGGGGGCCGAGACCCAGTACTTC	CATSRKRIGQGAETQYF
TRBV7-6	TRBJ2-4	-	-	TGTGCCAGCAGCTTAGAGATAGGGGGGTTGGTCAAAAACATTCAGTACTTC	CASSLEIGGLVKNIQYF
TRBV6-1	TRBJ2-6	-	few	TGTGCCAGCAGTGAATTCTCAAGGCAGGATAACGTTGGGGCCAACGTCCTGACTTTC	CASSEFSRQDNVGANVLTF